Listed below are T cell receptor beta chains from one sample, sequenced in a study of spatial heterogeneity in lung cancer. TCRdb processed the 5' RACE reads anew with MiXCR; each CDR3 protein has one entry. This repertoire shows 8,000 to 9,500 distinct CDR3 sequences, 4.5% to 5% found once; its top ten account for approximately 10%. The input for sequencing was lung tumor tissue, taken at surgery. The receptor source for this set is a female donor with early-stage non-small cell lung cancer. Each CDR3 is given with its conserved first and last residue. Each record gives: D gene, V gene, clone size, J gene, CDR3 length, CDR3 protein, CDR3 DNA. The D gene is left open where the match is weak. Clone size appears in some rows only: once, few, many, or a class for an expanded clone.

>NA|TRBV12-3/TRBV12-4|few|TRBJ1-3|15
CASSLAGHSGNTIYF
TGTGCCAGCAGTTTAGCAGGACACTCTGGAAACACCATATATTTT
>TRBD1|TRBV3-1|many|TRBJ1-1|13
CASSQVGTAEAFF
TGTGCCAGCAGCCAAGTAGGGACAGCTGAAGCTTTCTTT
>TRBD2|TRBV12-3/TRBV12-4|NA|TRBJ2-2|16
CASSKGTSGRGGELFF
TGTGCCAGCAGTAAGGGGACTAGCGGGAGAGGCGGGGAGCTGTTTTTT
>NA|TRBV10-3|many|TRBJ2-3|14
CAISDGVATDTQYF
TGTGCCATCAGTGACGGGGTAGCGACCGATACGCAGTATTTT
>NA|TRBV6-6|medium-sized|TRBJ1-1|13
CASSPGKNTEAFF
TGTGCCAGCAGTCCCGGGAAGAACACTGAAGCTTTCTTT
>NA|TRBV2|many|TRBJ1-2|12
CASSEGGGGYTF
TGTGCCAGCAGTGAGGGGGGAGGTGGCTACACCTTC
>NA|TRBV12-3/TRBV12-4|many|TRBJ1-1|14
CASSLAGRNTEAFF
TGTGCCAGCAGTTTGGCAGGGCGGAACACTGAAGCTTTCTTT
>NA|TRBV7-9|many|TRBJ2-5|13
CASSATVRETQYF
TGTGCCAGCAGCGCCACGGTCCGGGAGACCCAGTACTTC
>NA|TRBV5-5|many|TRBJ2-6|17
CASSYPGDASGANVLTF
TGTGCCAGCAGCTATCCGGGGGACGCCTCTGGGGCCAACGTCCTGACTTTC
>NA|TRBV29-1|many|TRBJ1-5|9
CSERSPQHF
TGCAGCGAACGGAGCCCCCAGCATTTT
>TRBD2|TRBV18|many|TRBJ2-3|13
CASQTSSVDTQYF
TGTGCCAGCCAGACTAGCTCGGTGGATACGCAGTATTTT
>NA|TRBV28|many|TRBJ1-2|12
CASSLSPYGYTF
TGTGCCAGCAGTTTATCGCCTTATGGCTACACCTTC
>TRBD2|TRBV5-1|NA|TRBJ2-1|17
CASSLVFSLAGYNEQFF
TGCGCCAGCAGCTTGGTATTTAGTCTAGCGGGATACAATGAGCAGTTCTTC
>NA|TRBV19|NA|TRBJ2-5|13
CASSKVQQETQYF
TGTGCCAGTAGTAAGGTGCAGCAGGAGACCCAGTACTTC
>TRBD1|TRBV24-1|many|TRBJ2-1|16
CATSDFGGQGNNEQFF
TGTGCCACCAGTGATTTCGGGGGACAGGGAAACAATGAGCAGTTCTTC
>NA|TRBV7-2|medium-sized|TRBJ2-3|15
CASSLDGMSTDTQYF
TGTGCCAGCAGCTTGGACGGGATGAGCACAGATACGCAGTATTTT
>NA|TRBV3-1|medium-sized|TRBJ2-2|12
CASSVYTGELFF
TGTGCCAGCAGCGTTTACACCGGGGAGCTGTTTTTT
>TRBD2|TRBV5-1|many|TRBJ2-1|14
CASTGGSQGLEQFF
TGCGCCAGCACCGGGGGGTCCCAAGGTTTGGAGCAGTTCTTC
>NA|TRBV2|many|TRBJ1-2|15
CASRKETGSNYGYTF
TGTGCCAGCAGAAAAGAGACAGGTTCGAACTATGGCTACACCTTC
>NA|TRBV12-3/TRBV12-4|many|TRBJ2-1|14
CASSPRTDYNEQFF
TGTGCCAGCAGTCCCCGGACAGATTACAATGAGCAGTTCTTC